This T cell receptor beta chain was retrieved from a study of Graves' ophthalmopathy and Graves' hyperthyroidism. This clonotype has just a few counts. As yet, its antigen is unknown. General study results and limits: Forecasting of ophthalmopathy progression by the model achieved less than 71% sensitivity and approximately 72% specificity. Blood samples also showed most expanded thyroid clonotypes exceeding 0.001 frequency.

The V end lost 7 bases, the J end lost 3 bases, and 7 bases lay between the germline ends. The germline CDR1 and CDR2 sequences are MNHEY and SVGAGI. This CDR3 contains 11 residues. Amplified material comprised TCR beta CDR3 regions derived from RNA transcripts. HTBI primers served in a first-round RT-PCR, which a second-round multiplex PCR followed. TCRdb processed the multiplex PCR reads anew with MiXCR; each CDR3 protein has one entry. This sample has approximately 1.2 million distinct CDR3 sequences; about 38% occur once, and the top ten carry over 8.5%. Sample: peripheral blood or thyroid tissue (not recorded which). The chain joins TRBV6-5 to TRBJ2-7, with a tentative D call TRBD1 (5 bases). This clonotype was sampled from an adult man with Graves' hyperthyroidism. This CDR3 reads CASTRDYEQYF. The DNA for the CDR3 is TGTGCCAGCACCAGGGACTACGAGCAGTACTTC.